Shown below are 31 T cell receptor beta chains from a single sample sequenced in a study of technical replicates of blood from a handful of donors. Here immunoSEQ multiplex PCR was the method, and the copy in TCRdb shows in-frame clones only, minus some. The top ten hold roughly a tenth of the sample, which has 13,000 to 15,000 clones, roughly 84% seen once. The sample was PBMCs. Receptors were obtained from a human donor in good health.

The chain employs TRBV19 and TRBJ2-7; D perhaps matches TRBD2 (5 bases). From germline, CDR1 is LNHDA and CDR2 SQIVND (reference sequence). The CDR3 is 10 amino acids. The CDR3 DNA reads as TGTGCCAGTAGTATAGGGACTTCCTCGGTC. Protein product: CASSIGTSSV.

V usage is TRBV10-1 and J usage is TRBJ2-2; no firm D call. There are 13 residues in the CDR3. Trimming left V 5 bases short and J 5 bases short, with 9 bases between. Germline V gives CDR1 WNHNN, CDR2 SYGVQD (reference sequence). In DNA form, the CDR3 reads TGCGCCAGCAGTTCACAGCAAACCGGGGAGCTGTTTTTT. This encodes CASSSQQTGELFF.

The V call is TRBV18, the J call TRBJ2-1, with unresolved D. V gave up 0 bases and J gave up 9 bases, with 6 bases separating them. Germline V gene lookup returns CDR1 KGHSH and CDR2 LQKENI. CDR3 length: 12 amino acids. The CDR3 DNA is TGTGCCAGCTCACCACCGACGGGTGAGCAGTTCTTC. Its translation is CASSPPTGEQFF.

The CDR3 coding sequence is TGTGCCAGTAGTAGACAATCCGGAGGAGGCACCATATATTTT. Protein sequence: CASSRQSGGGTIYF. This chain connects TRBV19 to TRBJ1-3; D call uncertain. Germline CDR1 is LNHDA and CDR2 is SQIVND (reference sequence). The germline V and J ends were trimmed by 4 bases and 9 bases, with 16 bases remaining between them. The CDR3 contains 14 residues.

This chain joins TRBV5-1 and TRBJ2-5, with 9 positions matching TRBD2. V dropped 0 bases and J dropped 1; count of bases not matched to a gene: 1. The CDR3 loop spans 15 amino acids. The V gene's germline CDR1 is SGHRS and CDR2 YFSETQ. The CDR3 DNA sequence: TGCGCCAGCAGCTTGGTAGCGGGAGTCCAAGAGACCCAGTACTTC. Protein: CASSLVAGVQETQYF.

The rearrangement joins TRBV27 to TRBJ1-2, with D perhaps matching TRBD1 (5 bases). The CDR3 has 11 amino acids. Per the germline V gene, CDR1 is MNHEY and CDR2 is SMNVEV (reference sequence). The V end was cut by 8 bases, the J end by 7 bases, with 11 bases between. DNA of the CDR3: TGTGCCAGCTTTGGGGGGGGTGGCTACACCTTC. It codes for CASFGGGGYTF.

The V and J genes are TRBV18 and TRBJ1-3; 7 bases align to TRBD1. The germline V gene encodes CDR1 KGHSH and CDR2 LQKENI. V shed 3 bases and J 0 bases; nucleotides not matched to a gene: 2. CDR3 size: 15 residues. In nucleotides, the CDR3 is TGTGCCAGCTCACCGGACAGGCCCTCTGGAAACACCATATATTTT. Translation gives CASSPDRPSGNTIYF.

This clone was seen a single time. The V call is TRBV6-1, the J call TRBJ2-6; D is undetermined. This CDR3 contains 15 residues. V dropped 8 bases and J dropped 0 bases, with 11 bases sitting between them. The germline gives CDR1 MNHNS, CDR2 SASEGT. The CDR3 loop is CASSIVFSGANVLTF. In nucleotides, the CDR3 is TGTGCCAGCTCGATAGTGTTCTCTGGGGCCAACGTCCTGACTTTC.

In its sample, this clone was seen a few times. The V call is TRBV13, the J call TRBJ2-3, with 7 nucleotides matching TRBD2. The V segment lost 5 bases and the J segment 3 bases; nucleotides outside the gene matches: 8. CDR3 length: 15 amino acids. Germline assignment: CDR1 PRHDT and CDR2 FYEKMQ (reference sequence). The DNA of the CDR3 is TGTGCCAGCAGCCCGTTGACTAGCTTGACAGATACGCAGTATTTT. Translation: CASSPLTSLTDTQYF.

This chain uses TRBV11-3 with TRBJ1-1; D may be TRBD1 (6 bases). V lost 5 bases and J 4 bases, leaving 14 bases between the germline ends. The CDR3 consists of 14 residues. Germline CDR1 reads SGHNT; CDR2 reads YENEEA. CDR3 nucleotides: TGTGCCAGCAGCCCCGCGGGGGCTAGCACTGAAGCTTTCTTT. Protein: CASSPAGASTEAFF.

The chain is built from TRBV10-3 and TRBJ2-5; 15 nucleotides align to TRBD2. This CDR3 contains 15 residues. CDR1 and CDR2 (germline): ENHRY, SYGVKD. Trimming cost V 4 bases and J 4 bases; bases outside gene matches: 1. DNA for the CDR3: TGTGCCATCAGTGGGGGACTAGCGGGAGGAGAGACCCAGTACTTC. Protein product: CAISGGLAGGETQYF.

In nucleotides, the CDR3 is TGTGCCATCACGCGGGGGGCGAACAATGAGCAGTTCTTC. It is translated as CAITRGANNEQFF. This chain joins TRBV10-3 and TRBJ2-1; 8 bases are shared with TRBD2. CDR1 ENHRY and CDR2 SYGVKD come from the germline V gene. CDR3 length: 13 residues. Germline trimming cut 7 bases from V and 5 bases from J; bases unmatched to any gene: 4.

The V call is TRBV7-3, the J call TRBJ2-3; no clear D gene. There are 14 residues in the CDR3. Looked up from germline, CDR1 is SGHTA and CDR2 is FQGTGA. V was cut by 3 bases and J by 4 bases, with 11 bases left in between. For the CDR3, the DNA is TGTGCCAGCAGCTTCCCTAGATTCTCAGATACGCAGTATTTT. This gives the protein CASSFPRFSDTQYF.

In its sample, this clone was seen once. The CDR3 bases are TGTGCCAGCAGTGTCCGTTGGACAGGGGGGGAGGAGACCCAGTACTTC. It translates to CASSVRWTGGEETQYF. The chain links TRBV27 to TRBJ2-5; 10 bases agree with TRBD1. The junction had 11 bases not matched to a gene; V was cut back by 5 bases and J by 5 bases. CDR3 size: 16 residues. Germline CDR1 MNHEY, CDR2 SMNVEV (reference sequence).

This chain links TRBV7-8 with TRBJ2-2, with TRBD2 identical over 9 bases. The CDR3 is 16 amino acids. With 4 bases clipped from V and 7 bases from J, the junction kept 10 bases outside the gene matches. Germline V CDR1 and CDR2: SGHVS, FQNEAQ. The CDR3 spells CASSYIAGEGGGELFF. CDR3 nucleotide sequence: TGTGCCAGCAGCTACATAGCGGGAGAGGGCGGCGGGGAGCTGTTTTTT.

The rearrangement links TRBV13 to TRBJ1-2; 10 nucleotides match TRBD1. This CDR3 is built from 14 residues. J lost 5 bases, V lost 5 bases, and 5 bases had no gene match. Looked up from germline, CDR1 is PRHDT and CDR2 is FYEKMQ (reference sequence). The CDR3 DNA follows: TGTGCCAGCAGCGACAGGGGGCGCGGGTATGGCTACACCTTC. It specifies CASSDRGRGYGYTF.

The chain carries TRBV19 and TRBJ2-3; 12 bases agree with TRBD2. Germline CDR1 reads LNHDA; CDR2 reads SQIVND (reference sequence). This CDR3 has 14 residues. V gave up 4 bases and J gave up 4 bases; unmatched junction bases: 0. CDR3 nucleotide sequence: TGTGCCAGTAGTACTAGCGGGAGGGCAGATACGCAGTATTTT. It yields the protein CASSTSGRADTQYF.

A few counts support this clone. The rearrangement links TRBV5-1 to TRBJ2-7; a possible D gene is TRBD2 (6 bases). CDR1 is SGHRS and CDR2 is YFSETQ in the germline V gene. Trimming pared 4 bases from V and 0 bases from J, leaving 11 bases between. CDR3 size: 14 residues. The DNA of the CDR3 is TGCGCCAGCAGCCCTCAGACTAGCTCCTACGAGCAGTACTTC. It codes for CASSPQTSSYEQYF.

The chain is built from TRBV5-1 and TRBJ1-5; 8 bases match TRBD1. Trimming took 3 bases from V and 3 from J; bases not matched to a gene: 5. The CDR3 has 15 amino acids. Germline CDR1 SGHRS, CDR2 YFSETQ. CDR3 bases: TGCGCCAGCAGCTCGACAGGGGAGCCCAATCAGCCCCAGCATTTT. Translating it yields CASSSTGEPNQPQHF.

The chain recombines TRBV5-8 with TRBJ1-1; 10 bases match TRBD1. V lost 5 bases and J lost 5; bases outside the gene matches: 9. The V gene's germline CDR1 is SGHTS and CDR2 YDEGEE. The CDR3 covers 15 residues. In nucleotides, the CDR3 is TGTGCCAGCAGTTGGAGACAGGGGGCGGGAACTGAAGCTTTCTTT. Its protein is CASSWRQGAGTEAFF. The complete variable domain, with remaining parts taken from reference TRBV5-8 and TRBJ1-1, reads EAGVTQSPTHLIKTRGQQATLRCSPISGHTSVYWYQQALGLGLQFLLWYDEGEERNRGNFPPRFSGRQFPNYSSELNVNALELEDSALYLCASSWRQGAGTEAFFGQGTRLTVV.

This clone has just a few counts. The V gene is TRBV27, the J gene TRBJ2-7, with 7 nucleotides matching TRBD1. In germline, CDR1 is MNHEY, CDR2 SMNVEV (reference sequence). This CDR3 contains 14 residues. With 5 bases clipped from V and 4 bases from J, the junction kept 8 bases outside the gene matches. The CDR3 sequence is CASSLTGRRYEQYF. As DNA, the CDR3 is TGTGCCAGCAGTCTGACAGGGAGAAGGTACGAGCAGTACTTC.

This chain joins TRBV18 and TRBJ2-3; a weak D match, TRBD2 (5 bases). This CDR3 comprises 14 residues. Between the trimmed V and J ends, which lost 1 base and 1 base, there was a span of 6 bases. Germline V gene lookup returns CDR1 KGHSH and CDR2 LQKENI. As DNA, the CDR3 is TGTGCCAGCTCACCACAGGGAGGCACAGATACGCAGTATTTT. It translates to CASSPQGGTDTQYF.

V is TRBV10-1 and J is TRBJ1-1, with D unclear. The germline CDR1 and CDR2 sequences are WNHNN and SYGVQD (reference sequence). Trimming removed 4 bases from V and 1 base from J, with 7 bases in between. This CDR3 contains 13 residues. The CDR3 here is CASSVARNTEAFF. The CDR3 region has the DNA TGCGCCAGCAGTGTGGCCCGGAACACTGAAGCTTTCTTT.

Note on this clone: The DNA is omitted, as the CDR3 cannot be located on it reliably, and the CDR3 follows TCRdb's listing. The chain joins TRBV5-5 to TRBJ1-1; the D call in the table, TRBD1, was not verified against the DNA. Germline V lookup: CDR1 SGHKS, CDR2 YYEKEE (reference sequence). The CDR3 has 14 amino acids, counting both end residues. The chain's CDR3 is CASILGPANTEAFF.

This chain uses TRBV4-1 with TRBJ2-3, with 15 bases fitting TRBD2. Germline values: CDR1 MGHRA, CDR2 YSYEKL. The V gene end was trimmed by 3 bases and the J gene end by 4 bases; junction bases not matched to a gene: 11. The CDR3 contains 19 residues. DNA of the CDR3: TGCGCCAGCAGCCACCCCGGACTAGCGGGAGGGAGTGAAGCAGATACGCAGTATTTT. Its protein product is CASSHPGLAGGSEADTQYF.

The chain carries TRBV7-9 and TRBJ2-7; D might be TRBD1 (6 bases). V was trimmed by 1 base and J by 3 bases, leaving 19 bases between them. This CDR3 is 17 amino acids long. Germline CDR1 and CDR2: SEHNR and FQNEAQ (reference sequence). In nucleotides, the CDR3 is TGTGCCAGCAGCTTAGATGGTGCAGGGGACCGATTCTACGAGCAGTACTTC. Its protein product is CASSLDGAGDRFYEQYF.

This chain joins TRBV11-2 and TRBJ2-1; 14 bases fit TRBD2. This CDR3 has 15 residues. Germline CDR1 is SGHAT and CDR2 is FQNNGV. Germline trimming cut 5 bases from V and 7 bases from J; bases unmatched to any gene: 4. CDR3 in DNA: TGTGCCAGCAGCCGCGGACTAGCGGGAGGAAATGAGCAGTTCTTC. Translated: CASSRGLAGGNEQFF.

The rearrangement joins TRBV18 to TRBJ1-1, with 8 positions matching TRBD1. Unmatched junction bases numbered 14, after V lost 3 bases and J lost 8 bases. The CDR3 is 16 residues long. The germline gives CDR1 KGHSH, CDR2 LQKENI. Here the CDR3 reads CASSPQEGQDASEAFF. The CDR3 region has the DNA TGTGCCAGCTCACCTCAGGAGGGACAGGACGCCTCCGAAGCTTTCTTT.

This sequence joins TRBV7-3 and TRBJ2-2, with TRBD1 identical over 7 bases. V trimming: 7 bases; J trimming: 4 bases; junction bases outside the gene matches: 6. The CDR3 has 14 amino acids. Per the germline V gene, CDR1 is SGHTA and CDR2 is FQGTGA. The CDR3 reads CASKEQGSTGELFF. The CDR3 coding sequence is TGTGCCAGCAAAGAACAGGGGAGCACCGGGGAGCTGTTTTTT.

The V gene is TRBV6-1, the J gene TRBJ1-1; weak D call: TRBD1 (6 bases). This CDR3 has 15 residues. Germline-derived CDR1 and CDR2 are MNHNS and SASEGT. Trimming left V 7 bases short and J 2 bases short, with 17 bases between. The CDR3 region has the DNA TGTGCCAGCATCCCTGGGGGGGCGAAAAACACTGAAGCTTTCTTT. It codes for CASIPGGAKNTEAFF.

This clone was observed a handful of times. The rearrangement uses TRBV25-1 and TRBJ2-7; 7 positions match TRBD1. CDR1 and CDR2 (germline): MGHDK, SYGVNS. The CDR3 has 15 amino acids. V trimming: 3 bases; J trimming: 1 base; junction bases outside the gene matches: 6. CDR3 DNA: TGTGCCAGCAGTGATCCCGCCAGGGGGTCCTACGAGCAGTACTTC. Translated, it gives CASSDPARGSYEQYF.